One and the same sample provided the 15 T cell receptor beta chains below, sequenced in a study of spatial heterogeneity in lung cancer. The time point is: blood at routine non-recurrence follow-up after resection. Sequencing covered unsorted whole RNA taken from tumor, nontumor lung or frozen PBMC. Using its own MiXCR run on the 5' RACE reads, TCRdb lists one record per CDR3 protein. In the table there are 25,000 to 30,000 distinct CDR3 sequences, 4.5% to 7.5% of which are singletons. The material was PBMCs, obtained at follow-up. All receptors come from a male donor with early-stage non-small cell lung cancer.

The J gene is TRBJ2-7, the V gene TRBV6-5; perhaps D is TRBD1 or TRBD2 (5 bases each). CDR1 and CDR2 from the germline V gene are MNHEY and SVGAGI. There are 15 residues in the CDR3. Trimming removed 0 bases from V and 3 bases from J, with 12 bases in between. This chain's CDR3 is CASSYSLGTSYEQYF. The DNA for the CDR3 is TGTGCCAGCAGTTACTCGTTGGGGACCAGCTACGAGCAGTACTTC.

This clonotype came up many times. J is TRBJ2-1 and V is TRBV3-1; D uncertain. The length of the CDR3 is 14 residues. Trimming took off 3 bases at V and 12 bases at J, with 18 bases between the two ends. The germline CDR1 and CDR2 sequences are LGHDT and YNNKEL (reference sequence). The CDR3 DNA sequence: TGTGCCAGCAGCCAGACTCAAACGACCCCCCGGCAGTTCTTC. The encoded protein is CASSQTQTTPRQFF.

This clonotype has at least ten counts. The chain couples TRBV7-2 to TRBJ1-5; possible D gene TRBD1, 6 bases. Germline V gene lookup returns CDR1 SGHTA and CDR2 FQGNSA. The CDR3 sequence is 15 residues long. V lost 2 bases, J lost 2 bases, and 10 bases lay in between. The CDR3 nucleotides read TGTGCCAGCAGCTTAACAGGACAGCGCAATCAGCCCCAGCATTTT. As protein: CASSLTGQRNQPQHF.

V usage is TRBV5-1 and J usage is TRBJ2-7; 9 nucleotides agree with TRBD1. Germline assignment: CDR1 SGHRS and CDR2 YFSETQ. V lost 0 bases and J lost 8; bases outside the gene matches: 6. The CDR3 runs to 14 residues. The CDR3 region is CASSLDAGQGKQYF. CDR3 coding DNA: TGCGCCAGCAGCTTGGACGCGGGACAGGGTAAGCAGTACTTC.

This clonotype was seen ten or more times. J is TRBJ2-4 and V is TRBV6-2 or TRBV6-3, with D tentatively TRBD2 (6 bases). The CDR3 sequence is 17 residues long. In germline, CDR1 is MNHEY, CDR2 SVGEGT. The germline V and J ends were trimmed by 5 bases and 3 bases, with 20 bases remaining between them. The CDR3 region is CASSRRTGGVGKNIQYF. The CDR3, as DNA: TGTGCCAGCAGTCGGAGGACCGGGGGTGTGGGCAAAAACATTCAGTACTTC.

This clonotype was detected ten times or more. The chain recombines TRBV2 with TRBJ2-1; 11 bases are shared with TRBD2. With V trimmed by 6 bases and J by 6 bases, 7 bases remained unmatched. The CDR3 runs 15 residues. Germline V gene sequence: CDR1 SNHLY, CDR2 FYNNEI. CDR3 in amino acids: CASRLVAGGSNEQFF. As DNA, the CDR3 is TGTGCCAGCAGATTGGTAGCGGGAGGGTCCAATGAGCAGTTCTTC. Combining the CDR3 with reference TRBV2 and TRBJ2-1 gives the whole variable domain EPEVTQTPSHQVTQMGQEVILRCVPISNHLYFYWYRQILGQKVEFLVSFYNNEISEKSEIFDDQFSVERPDGSNFTLKIRSTKLEDSAMYFCASRLVAGGSNEQFFGPGTRLTVL.

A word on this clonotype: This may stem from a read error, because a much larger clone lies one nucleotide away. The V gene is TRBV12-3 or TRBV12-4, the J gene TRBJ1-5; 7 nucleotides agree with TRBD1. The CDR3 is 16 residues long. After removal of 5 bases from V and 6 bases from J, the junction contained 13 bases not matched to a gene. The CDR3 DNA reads TGTGCCAGCAGTCCGATACAGGGGAAAGGCATTCAGCCCCAGCATTTT. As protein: CASSPIQGKGIQPQHF.

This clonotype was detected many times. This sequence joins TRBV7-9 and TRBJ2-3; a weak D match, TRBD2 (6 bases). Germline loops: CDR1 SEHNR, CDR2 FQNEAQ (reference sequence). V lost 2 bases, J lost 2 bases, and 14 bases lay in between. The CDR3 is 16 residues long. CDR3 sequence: CASSLFPGLITDTQYF. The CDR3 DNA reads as TGTGCCAGCAGCTTATTTCCGGGACTGATCACAGATACGCAGTATTTT.

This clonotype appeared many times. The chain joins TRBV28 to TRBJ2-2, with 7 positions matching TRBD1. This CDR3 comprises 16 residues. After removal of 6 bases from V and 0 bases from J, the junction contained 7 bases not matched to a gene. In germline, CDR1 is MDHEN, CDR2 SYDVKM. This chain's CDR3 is CASSPPDRANTGELFF. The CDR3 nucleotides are TGTGCCAGCAGCCCACCCGACAGGGCGAACACCGGGGAGCTGTTTTTT.

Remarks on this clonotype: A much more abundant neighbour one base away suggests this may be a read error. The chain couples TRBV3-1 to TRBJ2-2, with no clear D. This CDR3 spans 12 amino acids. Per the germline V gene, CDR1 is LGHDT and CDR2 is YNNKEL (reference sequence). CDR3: CASNQFFGELFF. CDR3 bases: TGTGCCAGCAACCAATTCTTCGGGGAGCTGTTTTTT.

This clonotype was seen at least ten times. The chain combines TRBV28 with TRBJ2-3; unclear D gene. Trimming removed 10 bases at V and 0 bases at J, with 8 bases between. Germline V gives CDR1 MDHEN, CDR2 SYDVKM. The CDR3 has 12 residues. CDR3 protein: CATQTSTDTQYF. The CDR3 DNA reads TGTGCCACCCAGACTAGCACAGATACGCAGTATTTT.

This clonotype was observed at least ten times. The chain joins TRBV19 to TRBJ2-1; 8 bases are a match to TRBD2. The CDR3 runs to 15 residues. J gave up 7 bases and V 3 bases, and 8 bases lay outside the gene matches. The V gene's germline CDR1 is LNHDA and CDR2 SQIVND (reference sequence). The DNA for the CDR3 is TGTGCCAGTAGTATTGGAAGCGGGAGAGTTAATGAGCAGTTCTTC. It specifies CASSIGSGRVNEQFF. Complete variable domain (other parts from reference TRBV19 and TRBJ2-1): DGGITQSPKYLFRKEGQNVTLSCEQNLNHDAMYWYRQDPGQGLRLIYYSQIVNDFQKGDIAEGYSVSREKKESFPLTVTSAQKNPTAFYLCASSIGSGRVNEQFFGPGTRLTVL.

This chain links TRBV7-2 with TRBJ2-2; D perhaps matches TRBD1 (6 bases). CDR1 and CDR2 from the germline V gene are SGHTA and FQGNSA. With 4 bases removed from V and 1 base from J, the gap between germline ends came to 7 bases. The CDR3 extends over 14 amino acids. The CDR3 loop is CASSWTVNTGELFF. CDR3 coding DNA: TGTGCCAGCAGCTGGACAGTGAACACCGGGGAGCTGTTTTTT.

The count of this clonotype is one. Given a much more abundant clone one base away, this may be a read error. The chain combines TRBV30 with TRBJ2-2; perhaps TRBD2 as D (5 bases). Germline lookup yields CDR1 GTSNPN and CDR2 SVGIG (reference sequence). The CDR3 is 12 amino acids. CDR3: CAWSVSLGKLFF. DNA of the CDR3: TGTGCCTGGAGTGTATCCCTCGGGAAGCTGTTTTTT.

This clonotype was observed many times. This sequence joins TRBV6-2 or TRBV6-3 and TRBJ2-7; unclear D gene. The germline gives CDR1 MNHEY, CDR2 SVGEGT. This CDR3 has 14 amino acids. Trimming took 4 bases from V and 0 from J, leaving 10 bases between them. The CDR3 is CASSLSQFSYEQYV. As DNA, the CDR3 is TGTGCCAGCAGTTTATCACAGTTCTCCTACGAGCAGTACGTC.